Listed below are T cell receptor beta chains from one sample, sequenced in a study of OX40 agonist ivuxolimab in advanced cancers. Sequenced by immunoSEQ multiplex PCR; TCRdb stores in-frame clones only, minus some. This repertoire shows 82,000 or so clones, roughly 89% found once; its top ten account for under 0.7%. The sequencing used CD4+ or CD8+ T cells sorted from blood, collected in a trial of the OX40 agonist ivuxolimab. The source of these receptors is an adult with an advanced solid tumor such as melanoma, head and neck, liver or kidney cancer. The conserved cysteine and the conserved F or W are not part of the CDR3 here. Fields, in order: V gene, J gene, CDR3 length, CDR3 protein.

v_gene: TRBV11-1
j_gene: TRBJ2-3
len: 12
CDR3aa: ASSLFQSTDTQY

v_gene: TRBV6-6
j_gene: TRBJ1-3
len: 14
CDR3aa: ASSFLGGSSGNTIY

v_gene: TRBV5-1
j_gene: TRBJ1-1
len: 12
CDR3aa: ASSFTSGDREAF

v_gene: TRBV6-1
j_gene: TRBJ2-1
len: 13
CDR3aa: ASSEVIYSYNEQF

v_gene: TRBV6-4
j_gene: TRBJ1-1
len: 14
CDR3aa: ASSDSKIGDDTEAF

v_gene: TRBV5-1
j_gene: TRBJ2-1
len: 11
CDR3aa: ASSLSGGNEQF

v_gene: TRBV6-5
j_gene: TRBJ1-2
len: 11
CDR3aa: ASSNTGNYGYT

v_gene: TRBV2
j_gene: TRBJ2-7
len: 12
CDR3aa: ASSVGQGAYEQY

v_gene: TRBV4-1
j_gene: TRBJ2-3
len: 14
CDR3aa: ASSQGGDRSTDTQY

v_gene: TRBV28
j_gene: TRBJ2-7
len: 9
CDR3aa: ASSVHTEQY

v_gene: TRBV30
j_gene: TRBJ1-2
len: 13
CDR3aa: AWSPKGTVNYGYT

v_gene: TRBV9
j_gene: TRBJ1-1
len: 11
CDR3aa: ASSYSGVGEAF

v_gene: TRBV6-6
j_gene: TRBJ1-2
len: 13
CDR3aa: ASSSSGGQGYGYT

v_gene: TRBV5-1
j_gene: TRBJ1-6
len: 14
CDR3aa: ASSLAQTSYNSPLH

v_gene: TRBV5-8
j_gene: TRBJ1-3
len: 10
CDR3aa: ASTESGNTIY